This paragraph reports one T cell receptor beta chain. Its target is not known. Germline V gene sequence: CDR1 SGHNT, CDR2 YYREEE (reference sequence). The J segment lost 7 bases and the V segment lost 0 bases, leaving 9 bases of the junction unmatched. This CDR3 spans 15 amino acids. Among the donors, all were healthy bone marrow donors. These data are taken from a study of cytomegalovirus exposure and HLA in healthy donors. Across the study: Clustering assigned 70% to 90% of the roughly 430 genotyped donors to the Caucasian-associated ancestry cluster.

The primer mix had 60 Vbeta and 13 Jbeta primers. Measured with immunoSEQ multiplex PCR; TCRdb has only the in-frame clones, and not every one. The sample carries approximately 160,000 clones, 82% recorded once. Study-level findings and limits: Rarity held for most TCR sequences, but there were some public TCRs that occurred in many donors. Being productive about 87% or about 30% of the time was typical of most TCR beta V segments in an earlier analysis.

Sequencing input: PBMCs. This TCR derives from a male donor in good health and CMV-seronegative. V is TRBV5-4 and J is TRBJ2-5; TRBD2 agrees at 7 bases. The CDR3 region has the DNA TGTGCCAGCAGCTTGGAGGGACTATCTATAGGGACCCAGTACTTC. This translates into CASSLEGLSIGTQYF. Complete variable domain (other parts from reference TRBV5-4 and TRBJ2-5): ETGVTQSPTHLIKTRGQQVTLRCSSQSGHNTVSWYQQALGQGPQFIFQYYREEENGRGNFPPRFSGLQFPNYSSELNVNALELDDSALYLCASSLEGLSIGTQYFGPGTRLLVL.